These 8 T cell receptor beta chains originate from one sample sequenced in a study of CD8 T cells in Susac syndrome. Reverse transcription used roughly 0.45 to 1 ug RNA and random hexamers. TCRdb reprocessed the immunoSEQ multiplex PCR reads with MiXCR, giving one entry per CDR3 protein. The sample contains 150,000 to 160,000 distinct CDR3 sequences, 94% of which appear only once. The specimen was CD8+ T cells from PBMCs. The source of these receptors is a human donor with multiple sclerosis.

The V and J genes are TRBV7-2 and TRBJ2-5; TRBD1 is a possible D gene (6 bases). This CDR3 has 14 amino acids. V was clipped by 5 bases and J by 1 base, with 11 bases between them. Germline CDR1 and CDR2: SGHTA and FQGNSA. DNA for the CDR3: TGTGCCAGCAGCCCATGGACAGCCCAAGAGACCCAGTACTTC. Translating it yields CASSPWTAQETQYF.

This chain connects TRBV29-1 to TRBJ1-1, with TRBD1 matching over 11 bases. The trim removed 8 bases at V and 1 base at J, leaving 6 bases unmatched. From germline, CDR1 is SQVTM and CDR2 ANQGSEA. The CDR3 contains 14 residues. This chain's CDR3 is CSFAGTGGNTEAFF. The CDR3 nucleotides are TGCAGCTTCGCAGGGACAGGGGGGAACACTGAAGCTTTCTTT.

V usage is TRBV3-1 and J usage is TRBJ2-7, with D perhaps matching TRBD2 (5 bases). Germline CDR1 and CDR2: LGHDT and YNNKEL (reference sequence). V lost 0 bases and J lost 4, with 19 bases in between. This CDR3 comprises 17 residues. CDR3 sequence (DNA): TGTGCCAGCAGCCAAGATCGTCTACCGAGGGCGGGTTACGAGCAGTACTTC. This translates into CASSQDRLPRAGYEQYF.

V is TRBV7-9 and J is TRBJ2-3; D might be TRBD1 (6 bases). CDR1 is SEHNR, CDR2 FQNEAQ, per germline (reference sequence). CDR3 length equals 15 residues. The V end lost 5 bases, the J end lost 5 bases, and 17 bases lay between the germline ends. The CDR3 bases are TGTGCCAGCAGCCCTTCCGCAGGGGCCATAGATACGCAGTATTTT. It translates to CASSPSAGAIDTQYF.

The chain carries TRBV7-3 and TRBJ2-5; TRBD1 might be the D (5 bases). Germline V lookup: CDR1 SGHTA, CDR2 FQGTGA. The germline V and J ends were trimmed by 3 bases and 2 bases, with 13 bases remaining between them. CDR3 length: 15 amino acids. The CDR3 DNA is TGTGCCAGCAGCTTGAGCCACAGGCCTCAAGAGACCCAGTACTTC. This sequence encodes CASSLSHRPQETQYF.

The chain employs TRBV25-1 and TRBJ1-2; D unresolved. Trimming pared 10 bases from V and 5 bases from J, leaving 11 bases between. Germline CDR1 and CDR2: MGHDK and SYGVNS. CDR3 length: 11 residues. CDR3 amino acids: CATTLGYGYTF. As DNA, the CDR3 is TGTGCCACCACCCTTGGGTATGGCTACACCTTC.

The chain combines TRBV27 with TRBJ1-2; 8 bases align to TRBD1. CDR1 MNHEY and CDR2 SMNVEV come from the germline V gene (reference sequence). This CDR3 spans 14 amino acids. Trimming cost V 5 bases and J 7 bases; bases outside gene matches: 9. The CDR3 protein is CASSLATGAGGYTF. The CDR3 DNA reads as TGTGCCAGCAGTCTTGCGACAGGGGCAGGTGGCTACACCTTC.

The chain couples TRBV30 to TRBJ2-1; 8 bases align to TRBD2. The V segment lost 1 base and the J segment 0 bases; nucleotides outside the gene matches: 2. The CDR3 length is 15 residues. Germline V lookup: CDR1 GTSNPN, CDR2 SVGIG (reference sequence). CDR3 protein: CAWSAGTSSYNEQFF. The CDR3 region has the DNA TGTGCCTGGAGTGCCGGGACTAGCTCCTACAATGAGCAGTTCTTC.